Below, one T cell receptor beta chain is given with its context. Its cognate antigen is unknown. Sequencing was performed with immunoSEQ multiplex PCR; in TCRdb, only in-frame clones are kept and a portion is missing. The sample has over 75,000 clones, roughly 75% seen once. Time point indicated: baseline, week 1 (first vaccination visit). Treatment indicated: pre-vaccination baseline after standard-of-care therapy. New IDH1-mutant, ATRX-lost WHO grade 3 or 4 astrocytomas occurred in donors. The data originate from a study of a mutant IDH1 vaccine in newly diagnosed glioma. Across the study: Of the patients given treatment, around 60% were male and 37.5% were female, and a mean age of around 38 years was recorded.

The CDR3 runs to 13 residues. V was shortened by 6 bases and J by 2 bases, with 13 bases between the two germline ends. Germline CDR1 and CDR2: SQVTM and ANQGSEA. Broader study findings: Evidence of vaccine-induced immune responses was documented in approximately 93% of patients.

This TCR was recovered from a man aged 35-49 years with glioma. The input for sequencing was PBMCs, taken from a glioma patient treated with radiotherapy, temozolomide or both. This chain connects TRBV29-1 to TRBJ1-2, with D maybe TRBD1 (6 bases). The chain's CDR3 is CSVGGPQNYGYTF. DNA of the CDR3: TGCAGCGTGGGGGGGCCCCAGAACTATGGCTACACCTTC.